Below are 21 T cell receptor beta chains sequenced from a single sample in a study of post-analysis software for immune sequencing data. These TCRs are of unknown antigen specificity. Study outcomes and limitations: Higher frequency in patients than in controls was seen for five TRBV segments, with TRBV5-6, TRBV5-1 and TRBV20-1 among them.

TCR beta cDNA libraries included unique molecular identifiers. TCRdb reprocessed the PCR reads via MiXCR and lists one record per CDR3 protein. The sample has around 400,000 distinct CDR3 sequences, approximately 39% seen once. Sequences were obtained from blood. The receptors shown here come from a girl aged 2 to 9 with multiple sclerosis.

The rearrangement joins TRBV2 to TRBJ1-1; unclear D gene. With 5 bases removed from V and 7 bases from J, the gap between germline ends came to 14 bases. This CDR3 region has 13 residues. Germline CDR1 is SNHLY and CDR2 is FYNNEI. CDR3 sequence reads: CASSIAVTREAFF. CDR3 coding DNA: TGTGCCAGCAGTATAGCCGTGACCCGTGAAGCTTTCTTT.

This clonotype was seen only a few times. This rearrangement joins TRBV29-1 to TRBJ2-1; D possibly corresponds to TRBD2 (5 bases). Germline V gene data show CDR1 as SQVTM and CDR2 as ANQGSEA. V lost 6 bases to trimming and J lost 8 bases, with 17 bases between them. The CDR3 sequence is 13 residues long. DNA for the CDR3: TGCAGCGTGAACCCCGCGGCGGGCGATGAGCAGTTCTTC. Protein product: CSVNPAAGDEQFF.

The CDR3 DNA reads as TGTGCCAGCAGTTCTGGGAGTAACACTGAAGCTTTCTTT. Residues: CASSSGSNTEAFF. The chain uses TRBV12-3 or TRBV12-4 and TRBJ1-1; no reliable D call. This CDR3 has 13 amino acids. Trimming took 4 bases from V and 2 from J, leaving 8 bases between them.

This clonotype was seen a handful of times. The J gene is TRBJ2-3, the V gene TRBV7-3; 8 bases are shared with TRBD2. This CDR3 contains 15 residues. The V and J ends lost 5 bases and 4 bases, in that order; junction bases with no gene match: 8. The germline CDR1 and CDR2 sequences are SGHTA and FQGTGA. The CDR3 region is CASSQGGLAPDTQYF. The CDR3 DNA follows: TGTGCCAGCAGCCAAGGCGGACTAGCCCCAGATACGCAGTATTTT.

This clonotype was detected a few times. The chain recombines TRBV20-1 with TRBJ2-7, with TRBD2 matching over 9 bases. Germline V lookup: CDR1 DFQATT, CDR2 SNEGSKA (reference sequence). With V trimmed by 5 bases and J by 4 bases, 18 bases remained unmatched. The CDR3 is 17 amino acids. In DNA, the CDR3 is TGCAGTGCTTCGGCGCGGGGCTTCGGACTAGCGACTTACGAGCAGTACTTC. Protein sequence: CSASARGFGLATYEQYF.

Note on this clonotype: A junction end diverges from the germline sequence, so it may reflect a read error. The chain employs TRBV7-9 and TRBJ1-2, with TRBD1 as a possible D gene (5 bases). Germline V lookup: CDR1 SEHNR, CDR2 FQNEAQ (reference sequence). CDR3 length: 14 amino acids. The CDR3 loop is CTSSPDVVGAGYTF. The CDR3 bases are TGTACCAGCAGCCCAGACGTCGTAGGGGCTGGCTACACCTTC.

The chain is built from TRBV20-1 and TRBJ2-7, with a possible D match to TRBD2 (5 bases). Trimming left V 6 bases short and J 3 bases short, with 18 bases between. The CDR3 has 14 amino acids. Germline assignment: CDR1 DFQATT and CDR2 SNEGSKA (reference sequence). CDR3 sequence reads: CSAAPGGGGYEQYF. The CDR3 DNA reads TGCAGTGCCGCCCCGGGTGGCGGAGGCTACGAGCAGTACTTC.

V usage is TRBV28 and J usage is TRBJ2-7; possibly TRBD1 for D (6 bases). Deletions cut 5 bases from V and 6 bases from J, with 14 bases between. The V gene's germline CDR1 is MDHEN and CDR2 SYDVKM. This CDR3 has 13 residues. In DNA, the CDR3 is TGTGCCAGCAGTCTACAGGGTGGACGCGAGCAGTACTTC. As protein: CASSLQGGREQYF.

This clonotype was seen a handful of times. The genes are TRBV9 and TRBJ2-1; TRBD2 matches at 11 bases. Looked up from germline, CDR1 is SGDLS and CDR2 is YYNGEE. After removal of 4 bases from V and 6 bases from J, the junction contained 9 bases not matched to a gene. The CDR3 runs 16 residues. CDR3 DNA sequence: TGTGCCAGCAGCCCAAGGACTAGCGGGTGGTTCAATGAGCAGTTCTTC. Protein sequence: CASSPRTSGWFNEQFF.

The chain has TRBV29-1 and TRBJ1-2; D is perhaps TRBD1 (5 bases). Germline values: CDR1 SQVTM, CDR2 ANQGSEA. V gave up 6 bases and J gave up 8 bases, with 16 bases separating them. The CDR3 has 12 residues. The CDR3 reads CSVLTRGGGYTF. In DNA form, the CDR3 reads TGCAGCGTCTTGACGCGGGGCGGGGGCTACACCTTC.

J is TRBJ2-3 and V is TRBV27, with D perhaps matching TRBD1 or TRBD2 (6 bases each). The CDR3 is made up of 14 amino acids. The germline CDR1 and CDR2 sequences are MNHEY and SMNVEV (reference sequence). The V end lost 8 bases, the J end lost 3 bases, and 15 bases lay between the germline ends. Here the CDR3 reads CASQRGVRTDTQYF. CDR3 sequence (DNA): TGTGCCAGCCAAAGGGGGGTTAGGACAGATACGCAGTATTTT.

This chain joins TRBV29-1 and TRBJ2-7; 7 nucleotides line up with TRBD1. With V trimmed by 5 bases and J by 1 base, 5 bases remained unmatched. From germline, CDR1 is SQVTM and CDR2 ANQGSEA. The CDR3 has 13 amino acids. The CDR3 reads CSVLTGVSYEQYF. The CDR3 coding sequence is TGCAGCGTTCTCACAGGGGTGTCCTACGAGCAGTACTTC.

In this sample, this clonotype turned up a few times. The chain is built from TRBV29-1 and TRBJ1-1; D remains ambiguous. Germline CDR1 reads SQVTM; CDR2 reads ANQGSEA. The CDR3 is 14 amino acids. Trimming took 4 bases from V and 8 from J, leaving 20 bases between them. As DNA, the CDR3 is TGCAGCGTTGGTCACTACATAGGCCATGAAGAAGCTTTCTTT. Protein: CSVGHYIGHEEAFF.

The rearrangement joins TRBV11-2 to TRBJ2-7, with D perhaps TRBD1 (6 bases). Germline CDR1 is SGHAT and CDR2 is FQNNGV. Trimming took off 1 base at V and 0 bases at J, with 13 bases between the two ends. This CDR3 region has 16 residues. This CDR3 is CASSLVAQGISYEQYF. Written as DNA, the CDR3 is TGTGCCAGCAGCTTAGTCGCTCAGGGGATCTCCTACGAGCAGTACTTC.

The chain combines TRBV29-1 with TRBJ2-7, with TRBD2 matching over 14 bases. The J call may be wrong; the DNA end is better matched by TRBJ2-5. This CDR3 has 16 residues. Germline CDR1 reads SQVTM; CDR2 reads ANQGSEA. CDR3 coding DNA: TGCAGCGTTCCCGGACTAGCGGGAGGATTGGGAGAGACCCAGTACTTC. It encodes CSVPGLAGGLGETQYF.

This clonotype came up a few times. This rearrangement joins TRBV10-3 to TRBJ2-7; D may be TRBD1 (5 bases). The CDR3 runs 15 residues. The V end lost 10 bases, the J end lost 3 bases, and 22 bases lay between the germline ends. Per germline, CDR1 ENHRY and CDR2 SYGVKD. CDR3 sequence (DNA): TGTGCCACCAGCCCACAGGTTATCGCCGGCTACGAGCAGTACTTC. Residues: CATSPQVIAGYEQYF.

This clonotype was observed a handful of times. The V gene is TRBV27, the J gene TRBJ1-2; the D gene is possibly TRBD1 (6 bases). Trimming removed 2 bases from V and 4 bases from J, with 14 bases in between. The CDR3 runs to 15 residues. Germline CDR1 is MNHEY and CDR2 is SMNVEV (reference sequence). This chain's CDR3 is CASSLKAGVVYGYTF. The CDR3 DNA follows: TGTGCCAGCAGTTTAAAGGCAGGGGTCGTCTATGGCTACACCTTC.

The genes are TRBV4-3 and TRBJ2-1, with D uncertain. Germline CDR1 is LGHNA and CDR2 is YSLEER. The germline V and J ends were trimmed by 3 bases and 6 bases, with 18 bases remaining between them. This CDR3 has 16 amino acids. CDR3 amino acids: CASSQIDTSQFNEQFF. The CDR3 DNA follows: TGCGCCAGCAGCCAGATAGACACCTCGCAATTCAATGAGCAGTTCTTC.

The chain carries TRBV7-9 and TRBJ1-1; 10 bases match TRBD1. V was pared by 5 bases and J by 0 bases, with 6 bases of the junction left unmatched. This CDR3 spans 16 amino acids. Germline V gene lookup returns CDR1 SEHNR and CDR2 FQNEAQ (reference sequence). CDR3 protein: CASSTPGQGMNTEAFF. The CDR3 DNA sequence: TGTGCCAGCAGCACGCCGGGACAGGGGATGAACACTGAAGCTTTCTTT. Complete variable domain (other parts from reference TRBV7-9 and TRBJ1-1): DTGVSQNPRHKITKRGQNVTFRCDPISEHNRLYWYRQTLGQGPEFLTYFQNEAQLEKSRLLSDRFSAERPKGSFSTLEIQRTEQGDSAMYLCASSTPGQGMNTEAFFGQGTRLTVV.

V is TRBV10-3 and J is TRBJ1-4, with D unclear. This CDR3 has 13 amino acids. The ends were cut back, 8 bases at V and 0 bases at J, with 7 bases in the middle. The germline gives CDR1 ENHRY, CDR2 SYGVKD. CDR3 region: CAIAAATNEKLFF. The CDR3 DNA reads as TGTGCCATCGCAGCCGCAACTAATGAAAAACTGTTTTTT.

This clonotype was observed a few times. This chain connects TRBV6-4 to TRBJ2-3; TRBD1 or TRBD2 may be the D gene (5 bases each). The germline V gene encodes CDR1 MRHNA and CDR2 SNTAGT. The CDR3 loop spans 15 amino acids. The V end was cut by 0 bases, the J end by 0 bases, with 7 bases between. This CDR3 is CASSDSGRSTDTQYF. The DNA of the CDR3 is TGTGCCAGCAGTGACTCGGGACGGAGCACAGATACGCAGTATTTT.